The 26 T cell receptor beta chains below all came from one sample that was sequenced in a study of T-cell memory formation after mild COVID-19. TCRdb itself ran the 5' RACE reads through MiXCR, one entry per CDR3 protein. There are just over 400,000 distinct CDR3 sequences in the sample; more than 20% occur only once, and 13% lies in the top ten. Specimen: PBMCs or a T cell subset sorted from them (not recorded which). Every receptor here comes from an adult woman who had mild COVID-19 (a few samples of this study predate the infection). Cell type and time point are not known.

The chain joins TRBV12-3 or TRBV12-4 to TRBJ2-1; TRBD1 agrees at 7 bases. The CDR3 has 15 amino acids. Trimming at V came to 2 bases and at J to 2 bases, leaving 3 bases not matched to a gene. CDR3 residues: CASSLTGVPYNEQFF. The CDR3 DNA is TGTGCCAGCAGTTTAACAGGGGTTCCCTACAATGAGCAGTTCTTC.

The chain combines TRBV4-1 with TRBJ2-7, with TRBD2 matching over 8 bases. Per germline, CDR1 MGHRA and CDR2 YSYEKL. This CDR3 region has 17 residues. Trimming removed 1 base from V and 0 bases from J; junction bases left unmatched: 8. The CDR3 reads CASSQARAGVPSYEQYF. The DNA for the CDR3 is TGCGCCAGCAGCCAAGCAAGAGCGGGGGTTCCCTCCTACGAGCAGTACTTC.

This clonotype was counted a few times. The genes are TRBV7-2 and TRBJ1-6; no firm D call. The V end was cut by 5 bases, the J end by 8 bases, with 16 bases between. Germline V gives CDR1 SGHTA, CDR2 FQGNSA. The CDR3 runs 15 residues. The CDR3 protein is CASSLTYDGHSPLHF. The CDR3 DNA is TGTGCCAGCAGCCTGACCTACGACGGACATTCACCCCTCCACTTT.

This chain links TRBV20-1 with TRBJ2-2, with unresolved D. This CDR3 region has 13 residues. With 7 bases removed from V and 0 bases from J, the gap between germline ends came to 9 bases. Germline-derived CDR1 and CDR2 are DFQATT and SNEGSKA (reference sequence). The DNA of the CDR3 is TGCAGTGGCGCCACGGCGAACACCGGGGAGCTGTTTTTT. It translates to CSGATANTGELFF.

This clonotype was seen ten or more times. The V call is TRBV12-3 or TRBV12-4, the J call TRBJ2-1; 14 bases agree with TRBD2. The CDR3 runs 17 residues. Unmatched junction bases numbered 5, after V lost 3 bases and J lost 4 bases. CDR3 protein: CASSLGLAGDTYNEQFF. Written as DNA, the CDR3 is TGTGCCAGCAGTTTGGGACTAGCGGGGGACACTTACAATGAGCAGTTCTTC.

This clonotype was seen more than once but under ten times. The rearrangement uses TRBV6-5 and TRBJ1-4; unclear D gene. The CDR3 runs to 15 residues. The V and J ends lost 0 bases and 6 bases respectively, with 11 bases between them. Germline V CDR1 and CDR2: MNHEY, SVGAGI. CDR3 loop: CASSYSGMRDEKLFF. As DNA, the CDR3 is TGTGCCAGCAGTTACTCAGGCATGCGGGATGAAAAACTGTTTTTT.

This clonotype showed up just a few times. This sequence joins TRBV7-2 and TRBJ1-1; TRBD1 aligns across 8 bases. Trimming removed 5 bases from V and 5 bases from J; junction bases left unmatched: 13. Germline CDR1 reads SGHTA; CDR2 reads FQGNSA. The CDR3 consists of 16 residues. CDR3 coding DNA: TGTGCCAGCAGCACCGCTCCTCAGGGGGCTGGAACTGAAGCTTTCTTT. Translating gives CASSTAPQGAGTEAFF. The full variable domain, completed using reference TRBV7-2 and TRBJ1-1, is GAGVSQSPSNKVTEKGKDVELRCDPISGHTALYWYRQSLGQGLEFLIYFQGNSAPDKSGLPSDRFSAERTGGSVSTLTIQRTQQEDSAVYLCASSTAPQGAGTEAFFGQGTRLTVV.

V usage is TRBV7-2 and J usage is TRBJ2-1, with D possibly being TRBD2 (5 bases). Trimming shortened V by 1 base and J by 4 bases, and 17 bases separated the two germline ends. CDR1 is SGHTA, CDR2 FQGNSA, per germline. The length of the CDR3 is 17 residues. CDR3 sequence reads: CASSLGGLAEDYNEQFF. DNA for the CDR3: TGTGCCAGCAGCTTAGGGGGTCTGGCGGAGGATTACAATGAGCAGTTCTTC.

The chain has TRBV12-3 or TRBV12-4 and TRBJ1-1, with TRBD1 matching 8 bases. V was pared by 4 bases and J by 1 base, with 2 bases of the junction left unmatched. The CDR3 length is 14 residues. The CDR3 region has the DNA TGTGCCAGCAGTTCAGGGGGCGGGAACACTGAAGCTTTCTTT. Protein sequence: CASSSGGGNTEAFF.

The chain is built from TRBV9 and TRBJ2-2; 7 bases fit TRBD2. There are 14 residues in the CDR3. CDR1 and CDR2 (germline): SGDLS, YYNGEE. Losses at the gene ends were 4 bases for V and 4 bases for J; bases not matched to a gene: 4. In nucleotides, the CDR3 is TGTGCCAGCAGCTGGGGCGGGAGCACCGGGGAGCTGTTTTTT. Translated: CASSWGGSTGELFF.

The chain links TRBV6-1 to TRBJ2-7, with D tentatively TRBD1 (6 bases). V lost 8 bases to trimming and J lost 5 bases, with 19 bases between them. Germline-derived CDR1 and CDR2 are MNHNS and SASEGT. This CDR3 is 14 amino acids long. Written as DNA, the CDR3 is TGTGCCAGCGTTGGGACACTAAAGACCCACGAGCAGTACTTC. As protein: CASVGTLKTHEQYF.

This clonotype came up a few times. This chain connects TRBV5-1 to TRBJ2-1, with D perhaps TRBD1 (5 bases). Germline assignment: CDR1 SGHRS and CDR2 YFSETQ. The CDR3 is made up of 12 amino acids. V dropped 2 bases and J dropped 6 bases, with 6 bases sitting between them. The CDR3 loop reads CASSLDSNEQFF. The CDR3 nucleotides are TGCGCCAGCAGCTTAGACAGCAATGAGCAGTTCTTC.

This chain connects TRBV7-9 to TRBJ2-1; D might be TRBD2 (5 bases). The CDR3 totals 18 residues. V was shortened by 5 bases and J by 4 bases, with 24 bases between the two germline ends. CDR1 and CDR2 (germline): SEHNR, FQNEAQ (reference sequence). For the CDR3, the DNA is TGTGCCAGCAGCCTCAACCCCCGGACTGCTTCGCTTTACAATGAGCAGTTCTTC. Protein sequence: CASSLNPRTASLYNEQFF. The full variable domain, in which reference TRBV7-9 and TRBJ2-1 provide the parts outside the CDR3, is DTGVSQNPRHKITKRGQNVTFRCDPISEHNRLYWYRQTLGQGPEFLTYFQNEAQLEKSRLLSDRFSAERPKGSFSTLEIQRTEQGDSAMYLCASSLNPRTASLYNEQFFGPGTRLTVL.

The rearrangement uses TRBV27 and TRBJ2-3; 12 bases are a match to TRBD2. This CDR3 spans 16 amino acids. From germline, CDR1 is MNHEY and CDR2 SMNVEV (reference sequence). The J segment lost 6 bases and the V segment lost 8 bases, leaving 12 bases of the junction unmatched. The CDR3 loop reads CASYSLAGGLWDTQYF. CDR3 nucleotide sequence: TGTGCCAGCTATTCCCTAGCGGGAGGGCTTTGGGATACGCAGTATTTT.

The chain employs TRBV5-4 and TRBJ2-1; 10 nucleotides line up with TRBD2. The CDR3 is 16 amino acids. Trimming cost V 0 bases and J 7 bases; bases outside gene matches: 7. The germline gives CDR1 SGHNT, CDR2 YYREEE (reference sequence). CDR3 amino acids: CASSLGLRSGRNEQFF. CDR3 DNA: TGTGCCAGCAGCTTGGGTCTACGTAGCGGGAGGAATGAGCAGTTCTTC.

This clonotype was recorded many times. The chain has TRBV9 and TRBJ2-3; 7 bases align to TRBD1. This CDR3 has 15 residues. Unmatched junction bases numbered 6, after V lost 0 bases and J lost 5 bases. Germline CDR1 reads SGDLS; CDR2 reads YYNGEE. The CDR3, as DNA: TGTGCCAGCAGCGTAGGGACAGGCGTTCAAGATACGCAGTATTTT. It yields the protein CASSVGTGVQDTQYF. Full variable domain (outside the CDR3, taken from reference TRBV9 and TRBJ2-3): DSGVTQTPKHLITATGQRVTLRCSPRSGDLSVYWYQQSLDQGLQFLIQYYNGEERAKGNILERFSAQQFPDLHSELNLSSLELGDSALYFCASSVGTGVQDTQYFGPGTRLTVL.

The rearrangement uses TRBV7-9 and TRBJ2-7; 11 positions agree with TRBD2. This CDR3 is 17 amino acids long. Unmatched junction bases numbered 11, after V lost 4 bases and J lost 3 bases. Germline CDR1 SEHNR, CDR2 FQNEAQ (reference sequence). The CDR3 region is CASSSSILAGGYYEQYF. DNA for the CDR3: TGTGCCAGCAGCTCATCGATTTTAGCGGGAGGGTACTACGAGCAGTACTTC.

CDR3 nucleotides: TGTGCCAGCAGTATGACCCTGACTAGAGAAGAGGATGAGCAGTTCTTC. It translates to CASSMTLTREEDEQFF. V usage is TRBV12-3 or TRBV12-4 and J usage is TRBJ2-1, with a tentative D call TRBD2 (6 bases). Deletions cut 5 bases from V and 8 bases from J, with 22 bases between. This CDR3 contains 16 residues.

The rearrangement links TRBV7-3 to TRBJ2-3; D gene uncertain. Germline V gene lookup returns CDR1 SGHTA and CDR2 FQGTGA. Trimming removed 2 bases from V and 3 bases from J, with 15 bases in between. This CDR3 comprises 16 residues. For the CDR3, the DNA is TGTGCCAGCAGCTTAGGCGTTGGGTATGGAACAGATACGCAGTATTTT. Residues: CASSLGVGYGTDTQYF.

This sequence joins TRBV7-9 and TRBJ2-5; D unclear. CDR1 and CDR2 from the germline V gene are SEHNR and FQNEAQ (reference sequence). The CDR3 covers 14 residues. V gave up 5 bases and J gave up 0 bases, with 10 bases separating them. CDR3 sequence: CASSPIGHQETQYF. For the CDR3, the DNA is TGTGCCAGCAGCCCGATAGGTCACCAAGAGACCCAGTACTTC.

This clonotype occurred a few times. V gene TRBV5-6 combines with J gene TRBJ1-5, with TRBD1 matching over 10 bases. Trimming removed 1 base from V and 3 bases from J; junction bases left unmatched: 4. Germline V gives CDR1 SGHDT, CDR2 YYEEEE. The CDR3 totals 16 residues. As DNA, the CDR3 is TGTGCCAGCAGCTTGAGACAGGGGGCTTACAATCAGCCCCAGCATTTT. It encodes CASSLRQGAYNQPQHF. Using reference TRBV5-6 and TRBJ1-5 for the parts outside the CDR3, the full variable domain is DAGVTQSPTHLIKTRGQQVTLRCSPKSGHDTVSWYQQALGQGPQFIFQYYEEEERQRGNFPDRFSGHQFPNYSSELNVNALLLGDSALYLCASSLRQGAYNQPQHFGDGTRLSIL.

The rearrangement uses TRBV20-1 and TRBJ1-1; 11 bases line up with TRBD1. Losses at the gene ends were 7 bases for V and 3 bases for J; bases not matched to a gene: 4. This CDR3 is 13 amino acids long. CDR1 DFQATT and CDR2 SNEGSKA come from the germline V gene (reference sequence). The CDR3 here is CSGPGQGDTEAFF. In DNA form, the CDR3 reads TGCAGTGGACCGGGACAGGGGGACACTGAAGCTTTCTTT.

This clonotype was counted only a few times. The genes are TRBV5-1 and TRBJ1-2, with 10 bases fitting TRBD1. The CDR3 has 14 amino acids. From germline, CDR1 is SGHRS and CDR2 YFSETQ. V trimming: 2 bases; J trimming: 8 bases; junction bases outside the gene matches: 6. The CDR3 region is CASSFHDRGRGYTF. The CDR3 bases are TGCGCCAGCAGCTTCCACGACAGGGGGCGAGGCTACACCTTC. The variable domain in full, completed from reference TRBV5-1 and TRBJ1-2, reads KAGVTQTPRYLIKTRGQQVTLSCSPISGHRSVSWYQQTPGQGLQFLFEYFSETQRNKGNFPGRFSGRQFSNSRSEMNVSTLELGDSALYLCASSFHDRGRGYTFGSGTRLTVV.

The chain uses TRBV6-1 and TRBJ1-5; D may be TRBD1 (5 bases). CDR1 and CDR2 (germline): MNHNS, SASEGT. The CDR3 contains 13 residues. Trimming removed 4 bases from V and 6 bases from J, with 10 bases in between. CDR3 region: CASSGGVGQPQHF. DNA for the CDR3: TGTGCCAGCAGTGGGGGGGTTGGTCAGCCCCAGCATTTT.

The CDR3 reads CAWSVTDNQPQHF. CDR3 coding DNA: TGTGCCTGGAGTGTAACAGACAATCAGCCCCAGCATTTT. The rearrangement joins TRBV30 to TRBJ1-5, with unresolved D. In germline, CDR1 is GTSNPN, CDR2 SVGIG (reference sequence). CDR3 size: 13 residues. V was shortened by 0 bases and J by 3 bases, with 6 bases between the two germline ends.

The chain's CDR3 is CSALGLRELNEQFF. The CDR3 bases are TGCAGTGCCCTTGGATTGCGGGAGTTGAATGAGCAGTTCTTC. V and J are TRBV20-1 and TRBJ2-1, with 7 nucleotides matching TRBD2. V gave up 6 bases and J gave up 7 bases; unmatched junction bases: 12. The CDR3 sequence is 14 residues long. Germline V gene data show CDR1 as DFQATT and CDR2 as SNEGSKA (reference sequence).